The text below deals with one T cell receptor beta chain. No cognate antigen has been identified for it. No much larger clone exists at a distance of one base, and base qualities are not known. The size of this beta chain means little, since it is a stray read in a library made for alpha chains. The time point label on this specimen signifies: sample taken at primary tumor resection. The donors were some 76 patients from the lung TRACERx cohort who had early-stage, untreated non-small cell lung cancer. Whole RNA extracted from tumor and nontumor lung tissue, or from cryopreserved PBMC samples, was used for TCR sequencing without cell sorting. Only patients with enough RNA available from two or more tumor regions were chosen for TCR sequencing. Before being selected, tumor and adjacent nontumor lung specimens were reviewed by a lung pathologist. Trimmed from V: 3 bases; trimmed from J: 8 bases; junction bases lacking a gene match: 9. Taken from cysteine to phenylalanine, the CDR3 has 15 residues. Just CDR3 DNA is preserved here, 45 bases in frame from base 1. Taken from the germline V gene (reference sequence), the CDR1 and CDR2 loops are DFQATT and SNEGSKA.

This sample stems from a study of spatial heterogeneity in lung cancer (dated by TCRdb to about 2019). Describing the broader study: Beta-chain transcripts were consistently detected in greater numbers than alpha-chain transcripts, which likely reflects a higher abundance of beta-chain transcripts. Nonsynonymous mutation counts, determined by whole-exome sequencing of tumor tissue, were related to features of the TCR repertoire. In non-small cell lung cancer, the study made a quantitative comparison of TCR alpha and beta repertoires among multiple tumor regions, matched nontumor lung and blood. Both alpha and beta chains were TCR-sequenced in 220 or so tumor regions, under 85 matched nontumor lung samples and around 50 PBMC samples obtained at surgery. In tumor regions, TCR transcript counts showed a strong correlation with a T cell transcriptional module score from matched bulk RNA-seq. In the raw uncorrected reads, each unique combination of TCR and UMI appeared more than ten times on average. The paper as a whole reports these results and caveats: Confirming at a functional level the hypothesis that regional TCRs recognize regional mutations was considered to require additional single-cell paired TCR alpha and beta sequencing. TCR-seq coverage of tumor T cells was estimated to be only about 7% for alpha chains and around 13% for beta chains. A correlation was observed between the number of expanded intratumoral alpha and beta TCRs and the tumor nonsynonymous mutation count. Counts of ubiquitous and regional expanded TCRs correlated with counts of ubiquitous and regional nonsynonymous mutations, respectively.

Library preparation was by 5' RACE. The data were produced on a NextSeq 500. The TCR library protocol attached a unique molecular identifier to each TCR cDNA molecule to allow correction of PCR and sequencing errors. Per the source publication's procedure: TCR identification, UMI-based error correction and CDR3 extraction were performed with Decombinator tools. TCRs above a frequency of 2 per 1,000, corresponding to the top 1% of the tumor frequency distribution, were defined as expanded. Expanded tumor TCRs statistically deemed absent (corrected P<0.05) from at least one tumor region were classed as regional, and all other expanded tumor TCRs were classed as ubiquitous. Renyi diversity was calculated using the R vegan package after each repertoire was subsampled 100 times to 5,000 TCRs. CDR3 similarity networks were built from amino acid triplet string-kernel similarity, with CDR3s being connected when pairwise similarity was above 0.82. TCRdb reprocessed the public reads (quality trimming at Q25 with fastp, clone calling with MiXCR) and kept in-frame beta chains. Rows with one shared CDR3 protein collapse into an entry with the most common genes and DNA. The V and J calls come from TCRdb's annotation, not from the publication. Within this sample are about 6,800 distinct CDR3 sequences, with about 14% of them counted one time only. 9% of the sample rests with the top ten.

The input for sequencing was lung tumor tissue, taken at surgery. The rearranged chain carries TRBV20-1 and TRBJ1-4; TRBD1 matches 10 bases in the middle. The receptor was derived from a female donor with early-stage non-small cell lung cancer. For the CDR3, the sequence is CSARAPGTGAEKLFF. The bases are TGCAGTGCTAGGGCACCCGGGACAGGGGCAGAAAAACTGTTTTTT.